This T cell receptor (beta chain) was sequenced during a study of shared clonotypes between healthy human individuals. There are 12 residues in the CDR3. The germline CDR1 and CDR2 sequences are MDHEN and SYDVKM. Trimming left V 6 bases short and J 6 bases short, with 9 bases between. Assay: immunoSEQ multiplex PCR; the TCRdb copy retains only in-frame clones and omits some. Altogether about 2.4 million clones are present, over 85% being singletons, with the ten largest covering about 0.38%. Input material: naive CD4+ T cells from PBMCs. The subset was: CD45RA+ positively selected. This TCR was sampled from a young man in good health. Some clones in this sample may be carry-over from other donors' samples. The genes are TRBV28 and TRBJ1-5, with a weak D call TRBD1 (5 bases). The CDR3 DNA reads as TGTGCCAGCAGGGGGCTCTTTCAGCCCCAGCATTTT. This translates into CASRGLFQPQHF. The entire variable domain, with the rest obtained from reference TRBV28 and TRBJ1-5, is as follows: DVKVTQSSRYLVKRTGEKVFLECVQDMDHENMFWYRQDPGLGLRLIYFSYDVKMKEKGDIPEGYSVSREKKERFSLILESASTNQTSMYLCASRGLFQPQHFGDGTRLSIL.